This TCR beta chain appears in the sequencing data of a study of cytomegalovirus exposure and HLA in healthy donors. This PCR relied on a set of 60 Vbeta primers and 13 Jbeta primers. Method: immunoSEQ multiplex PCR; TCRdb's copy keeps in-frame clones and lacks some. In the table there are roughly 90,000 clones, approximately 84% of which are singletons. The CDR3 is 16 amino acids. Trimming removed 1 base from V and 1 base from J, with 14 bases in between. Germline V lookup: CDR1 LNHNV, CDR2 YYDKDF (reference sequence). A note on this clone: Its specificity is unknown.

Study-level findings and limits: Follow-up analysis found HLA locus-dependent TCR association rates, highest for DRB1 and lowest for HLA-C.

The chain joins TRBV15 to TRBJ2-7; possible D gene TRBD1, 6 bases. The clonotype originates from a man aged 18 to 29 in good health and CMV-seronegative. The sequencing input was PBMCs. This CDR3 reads CATSRGVLGASYEQYF. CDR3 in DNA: TGTGCCACCAGCAGAGGAGTTCTGGGGGCTTCCTACGAGCAGTACTTC.